The 4 T cell receptor beta chains listed next were all sequenced from one sample in a study of PD-1 blockade in classical Hodgkin lymphoma. Patients all relapsed after autologous stem cell transplantation, and there was variation in brentuximab vedotin exposure. Profiling relied on immunoSEQ multiplex PCR, and the TCRdb table lists in-frame clones only, not all of them. The table includes about 150,000 clones, under 85% detected once. The input for sequencing was peripheral blood mononuclear cells (PBMCs), taken before the second cycle of nivolumab. The receptor source for this set is a human donor with classical Hodgkin lymphoma.

The chain combines TRBV2 with TRBJ2-2, with 8 nucleotides matching TRBD1. Germline CDR1 and CDR2: SNHLY and FYNNEI. The CDR3 covers 14 residues. V was pared by 3 bases and J by 6 bases, with 3 bases of the junction left unmatched. DNA of the CDR3: TGTGCCAGCAGTGAGGAACAGGGGGCCGGGGAGCTGTTTTTT. Translating gives CASSEEQGAGELFF.

This clone was observed a single time. Since a much larger clone is just one base distant, this may be a read error. The gene calls are TRBV5-1 and TRBJ2-5; D perhaps matches TRBD2 (5 bases). This CDR3 has 12 residues. Trimming took off 0 bases at V and 5 bases at J, with 5 bases between the two ends. Per germline, CDR1 SGHRS and CDR2 YFSETQ. The CDR3 loop is CASSLAGETQYF. CDR3 nucleotides: TGCGCCAGCAGCTTGGCGGGGGAGACCCAGTACTTC.

V is TRBV11-3 and J is TRBJ2-1; 11 bases are shared with TRBD2. Germline V gene sequence: CDR1 SGHNT, CDR2 YENEEA. The CDR3 covers 15 residues. J gave up 4 bases and V 5 bases, and 4 bases lay outside the gene matches. In DNA, the CDR3 is TGTGCCAGCAGCGCACTAGCGGGAGCGTACAATGAGCAGTTCTTC. This sequence encodes CASSALAGAYNEQFF.

This chain joins TRBV7-9 and TRBJ1-2; D is uncertain. Trimming stripped 1 base from V and 4 bases from J, with 16 bases between. From germline, CDR1 is SEHNR and CDR2 FQNEAQ (reference sequence). The CDR3 length is 16 residues. The CDR3 nucleotides are TGTGCCAGCAGCTTAGATGTTCGCGAGATGGCCTATGGCTACACCTTC. This translates into CASSLDVREMAYGYTF.